This entry lists 5 T cell receptor beta chains sequenced from one sample in a study of CXCR3-negative and CXCR3-positive naive CD8 T cells. The libraries of TRB cDNA were prepared using 5' RACE with UMI labels. For each CDR3 protein, TCRdb gives one entry from its re-call of the 5' RACE reads, without DNA. The specimen's table records 120,000 or so distinct CDR3 sequences. These receptors lack a known antigen. Study observations and caveats: The study found more hydrophobic TRB CDR3s in CXCR3-positive naive cells than in CXCR3-negative naive cells.

Sequences were obtained from naive CXCR3+ CD8+ T cells from blood. Subset in this sample: CD45RO-CCR7+CD27+CD95- naive CD8+ T cells expressing CXCR3 (TNR3+). The receptors stem from a human donor in good health. Some clones in this sample may be carry-over from other donors' samples.

The V gene is TRBV21-1, the J gene TRBJ1-2. TRBV21-1 is described as a pseudogene. The CDR3 totals 12 residues. The CDR3 loop is CASNRANYGYTF.

The chain is built from TRBV3-1 and TRBJ2-5; TCRdb returns TRBD1, unconfirmable since there is no DNA. The CDR3 length is 14 residues. Germline V lookup: CDR1 LGHDT, CDR2 YNNKEL (reference sequence). CDR3 amino acids: CASSRERTAETQYF.

The chain uses TRBV20-1 and TRBJ1-4. Per germline, CDR1 DFQATT and CDR2 SNEGSKA (reference sequence). The length of the CDR3 is 14 residues. The CDR3 loop reads CSARATWGLEKLFF.

The J gene is TRBJ1-1, the V gene TRBV6-6; TCRdb's assignment of TRBD1 cannot be checked, as there is no DNA. Looked up from germline, CDR1 is MNHNY and CDR2 is SVGAGI (reference sequence). The CDR3 runs 16 residues. Here the CDR3 reads CASSSLLGEGYTEAFF.

The rearrangement joins TRBV29-1 to TRBJ1-1; TCRdb returns TRBD1, unconfirmable since there is no DNA. Germline-derived CDR1 and CDR2 are SQVTM and ANQGSEA. The CDR3 is made up of 13 amino acids. The CDR3 spells CSVGGQGVSEAFF.